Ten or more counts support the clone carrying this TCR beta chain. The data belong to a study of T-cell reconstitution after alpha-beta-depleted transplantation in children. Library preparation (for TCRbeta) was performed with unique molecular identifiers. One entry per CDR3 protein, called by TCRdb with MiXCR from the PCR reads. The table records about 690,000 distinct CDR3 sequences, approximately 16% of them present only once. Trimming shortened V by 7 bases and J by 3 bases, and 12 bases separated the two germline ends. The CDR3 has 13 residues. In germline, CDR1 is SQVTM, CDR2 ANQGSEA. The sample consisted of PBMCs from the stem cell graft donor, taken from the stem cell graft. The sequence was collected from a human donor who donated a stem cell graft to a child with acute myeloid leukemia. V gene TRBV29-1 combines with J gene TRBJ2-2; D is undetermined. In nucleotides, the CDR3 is TGCAGCGCCGTCACGCTGGACACCGGGGAGCTGTTTTTT. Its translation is CSAVTLDTGELFF.